This TCR beta chain was found in a study of prognosis after radiotherapy for stage I lung cancer. Study observations and caveats: A drop in unique TCR clone counts was seen after stereotactic body radiation therapy, median around 10,000 versus 6,500.

This clonotype showed up many times. As yet, its antigen is unknown. Multiplex PCR, run in two rounds, amplified TCR beta CDR3 from genomic DNA. Gene-specific primers for each TRBV and TRBJ gene drove first-round PCR. TCRdb re-derived calls from the multiplex PCR reads in MiXCR, one entry per CDR3 protein. This sample yields under 55,000 distinct CDR3 sequences, of which roughly 35% are seen a single time; about a tenth belongs to the top ten. Among the patients, all were node-negative on CT and PET/CT, and none had received prior chemotherapy or radiotherapy or had other malignancies. Researchers took around 6 milliliters of peripheral blood at each of two time points. Here the sequenced sample was PBMCs, taken before or after stereotactic body radiation therapy (not recorded which). The source of this sequence is a donor aged 50 or older with non-small cell lung cancer.

The CDR3: CASSGWDRDNQPQHF. The CDR3 DNA reads as TGTGCCAGCAGTGGGTGGGACAGGGACAATCAGCCCCAGCATTTT. The chain employs TRBV2 and TRBJ1-5, with 9 bases matching TRBD1. Trimming at V came to 4 bases and at J to 3 bases, leaving 4 bases not matched to a gene. CDR1 is SNHLY and CDR2 is FYNNEI in the germline V gene. The CDR3 extends over 15 amino acids.